This paragraph covers one T cell receptor (beta chain) sequence. Antigen unknown. This record comes from a study of cytomegalovirus exposure and HLA in healthy donors. Use of 60 Vbeta and 13 Jbeta primers characterized the PCR. TCRdb's copy holds only in-frame clones and misses some; the assay was immunoSEQ multiplex PCR. The sample lists over 150,000 clones, approximately 88% occurring once. The length of the CDR3 is 15 residues. Losses at the gene ends were 6 bases for V and 3 bases for J; bases not matched to a gene: 10. In germline, CDR1 is LNHDA, CDR2 SQIVND (reference sequence). Broader study findings: Available immune exposure information covered CMV serostatus only. Later analysis reportedly placed an Asian-associated ancestry cluster below the roughly 690-donor mean in N-insertions.

The gene calls are TRBV19 and TRBJ2-7, with 8 bases fitting TRBD2. Sequencing was done on a sample of PBMCs. This TCR derives from a boy between 2 and 10 years old in good health and CMV-seronegative. CDR3 coding DNA: TGTGCCAGTAGCTCGTCGGGACTAGGGGACTACGAGCAGTACTTC. It encodes CASSSSGLGDYEQYF.